This T cell receptor (beta chain) originates from a study of blood T cell repertoires in COVID-19 (TCRdb year 2020). Turning to the overall study: Samples covering the acute and convalescent phases of COVID-19 were provided by collaborators in the United States, Italy and Spain. The repertoires were made available in a free public database intended to serve as a resource for research on the immune response to SARS-CoV-2. HLA class I and class II types, where available, came from metadata supplied by the sample provider rather than from assay-based typing. The material from the prospective study consisted of cDNA or gDNA derived from T cells, B-cell-depleted T cells, or PBMCs. Samples came from the ongoing ImmuneRACE study (first 160 participants) plus 1,254 subjects from 6 global collaborators. Subjects who had been exposed to COVID-19, were actively infected with it, or had recovered from it provided the deeply sampled blood TCRbeta repertoires that made up the dataset. The sample metadata nearly always contained a de-identified subject ID, COVID-19 status, age in years and sex.

Broader findings and caveats from the paper: The amount of clinical and demographic metadata varied by source and participant and was provided uncurated.

A distance of 13 bases separates the germline ends of V and J, which lose 5 bases and 0 bases respectively. The CDR3 holds 15 amino acids from the cysteine to the phenylalanine. Only CDR3 DNA remains: 45 bases, in frame from the first base. CDR1 SNHLY and CDR2 FYNNEI are derived from the germline V gene. The immunoSEQ Assay, a bias-controlled multiplex PCR, was used to amplify TCRbeta CDR3 regions from genomic DNA. The authors' pipeline ran thus. Within the assay, amplification of reference gene primers was used to estimate how many nucleated cells each sample contained. To quantify the absolute abundance of each unique TCRbeta CDR3 rearrangement, sequence reads were collapsed and filtered. For each sample, productive Simpson clonality was calculated as the square root of Simpson's diversity index over productive rearrangements. TCRdb re-hosts the immuneACCESS table, in-frame sequences only. Its copies lack some clones; in the studies checked, an unresolved V gene accounts for under half of them, and the cause for the rest is not known. V and J calls plus clone size are reproduced from that table; the DNA served to infer D and trimming. Counted in this sample were about half a million clones; approximately 85% of them appeared once. Approximately 3.2% of the sample lies in the top ten.

Details on this clone: Its antigen remains unidentified. Base-call qualities are not available, and no considerably larger clone is one nucleotide away.

Whole blood was collected in K2EDTA tubes by collaborating institutions according to the institutions' own protocols. For TCRbeta analysis, collaborators shipped samples as frozen whole blood, isolated PBMCs, or DNA extracted from either of those sample types. The chain is made from TRBV2 and TRBJ1-2; 5 matching bases give a weak D call of TRBD1. This receptor was identified in a human donor in a cohort sampled during active COVID-19. Specimen: peripheral blood. The DNA is TGTGCCAGCAGTCAATACGACAGAACTAACTATGGCTACACCTTC. This translates into CASSQYDRTNYGYTF.